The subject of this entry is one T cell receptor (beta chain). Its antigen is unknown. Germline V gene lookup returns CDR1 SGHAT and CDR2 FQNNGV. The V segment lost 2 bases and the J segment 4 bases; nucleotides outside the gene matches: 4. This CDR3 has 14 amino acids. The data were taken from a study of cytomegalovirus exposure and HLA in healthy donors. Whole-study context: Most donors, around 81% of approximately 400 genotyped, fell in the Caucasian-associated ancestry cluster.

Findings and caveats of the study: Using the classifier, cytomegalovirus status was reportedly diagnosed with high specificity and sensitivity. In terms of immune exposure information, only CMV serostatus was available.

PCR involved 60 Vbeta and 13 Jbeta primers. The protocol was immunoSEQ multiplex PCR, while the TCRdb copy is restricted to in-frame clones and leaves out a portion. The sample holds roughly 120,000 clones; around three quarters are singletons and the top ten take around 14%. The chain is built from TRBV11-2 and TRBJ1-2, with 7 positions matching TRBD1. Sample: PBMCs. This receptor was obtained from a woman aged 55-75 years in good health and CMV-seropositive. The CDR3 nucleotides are TGTGCCAGCAGCTTAAAAACAGGGGTCTATGGCTACACCTTC. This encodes CASSLKTGVYGYTF.